Below are 17 T cell receptor beta chains sequenced from a single sample in a study of control samples from healthy donors and cancer patients. Libraries were prepared by immunoSEQ multiplex PCR; TCRdb keeps only in-frame clonotypes and omits some of them. This sample has fewer than 200,000 clones, with 90% to 95% found just once. The sequenced sample consisted of blood. Receptors were obtained from a man under 40 in good health.

The chain has TRBV5-1 and TRBJ1-5, with TRBD1 matching over 7 bases. This CDR3 is built from 14 residues. J gave up 5 bases and V 3 bases, and 5 bases lay outside the gene matches. Germline CDR1 reads SGHRS; CDR2 reads YFSETQ. The CDR3 sequence is CASSSTGQDQPQHF. As DNA, the CDR3 is TGCGCCAGCAGCTCGACAGGGCAGGATCAGCCCCAGCATTTT.

The genes are TRBV7-8 and TRBJ1-1; D uncertain. Germline CDR1 SGHVS, CDR2 FQNEAQ. V lost 6 bases, J lost 4 bases, and 21 bases lay in between. The CDR3 is 16 residues long. The CDR3 DNA follows: TGTGCCAGCAGACATGCTAGGTCCTCTTTAGGCACTGAAGCTTTCTTT. Protein: CASRHARSSLGTEAFF.

The CDR3 sequence is CASSQAGQGDYGYTF. CDR3 DNA: TGCGCCAGCAGCCAAGCGGGACAGGGGGACTATGGCTACACCTTC. The chain has TRBV4-1 and TRBJ1-2, with TRBD1 identical over 11 bases. The germline CDR1 and CDR2 sequences are MGHRA and YSYEKL. This CDR3 comprises 15 residues. The V and J ends lost 1 base and 3 bases, in that order; junction bases with no gene match: 1.

The chain employs TRBV30 and TRBJ2-7; 8 bases align to TRBD1. Germline CDR1 GTSNPN, CDR2 SVGIG (reference sequence). There are 13 residues in the CDR3. With 2 bases clipped from V and 6 bases from J, the junction kept 6 bases outside the gene matches. CDR3 amino acids: CAWSSDRGVEQYF. In DNA form, the CDR3 reads TGTGCCTGGAGTAGTGACAGGGGCGTCGAGCAGTACTTC. The variable domain in full, with the rest retrieved from reference TRBV30 and TRBJ2-7, is SQTIHQWPATLVQPVGSPLSLECTVEGTSNPNLYWYRQAAGRGLQLLFYSVGIGQISSEVPQNLSASRPQDRQFILSSKKLLLSDSGFYLCAWSSDRGVEQYFGPGTRLTVT.

This sequence joins TRBV5-4 and TRBJ2-2, with a possible D match to TRBD2 (6 bases). CDR3 length equals 16 residues. CDR1 is SGHNT and CDR2 is YYREEE in the germline V gene (reference sequence). V lost 4 bases and J 5 bases, leaving 18 bases between the germline ends. The CDR3 nucleotides are TGTGCCAGCAGCCCTCGGCCCTTAGGAGGGACCGGGGAGCTGTTTTTT. It codes for CASSPRPLGGTGELFF. The variable domain in full, with the rest retrieved from reference TRBV5-4 and TRBJ2-2, is ETGVTQSPTHLIKTRGQQVTLRCSSQSGHNTVSWYQQALGQGPQFIFQYYREEENGRGNFPPRFSGLQFPNYSSELNVNALELDDSALYLCASSPRPLGGTGELFFGEGSRLTVL.

The chain recombines TRBV6-6 with TRBJ2-7, with D tentatively TRBD1 (5 bases). Trimming removed 0 bases at V and 3 bases at J, with 9 bases between. Germline V gene data show CDR1 as MNHNY and CDR2 as SVGAGI (reference sequence). The CDR3 extends over 14 amino acids. The chain's CDR3 is CASSYSSGNYEQYF. Written as DNA, the CDR3 is TGTGCCAGCAGTTACTCTTCAGGGAACTACGAGCAGTACTTC.

The genes are TRBV4-1 and TRBJ1-2; weak D call: TRBD1 (6 bases). The CDR3 has 16 amino acids. The germline V gene encodes CDR1 MGHRA and CDR2 YSYEKL. V lost 0 bases, J lost 5 bases, and 16 bases lay in between. In nucleotides, the CDR3 is TGCGCCAGCAGCCAAGAATTGTCTGACAGGCGATATGGCTACACCTTC. It is translated as CASSQELSDRRYGYTF.

DNA of the CDR3: TGTGCCAGCGGGGGACTAGCGGGTCGTATAGATACGCAGTATTTT. Protein: CASGGLAGRIDTQYF. The chain carries TRBV27 and TRBJ2-3; 12 nucleotides align to TRBD2. This CDR3 spans 15 amino acids. Trimming at V came to 8 bases and at J to 5 bases, leaving 8 bases not matched to a gene. The germline CDR1 and CDR2 sequences are MNHEY and SMNVEV (reference sequence).

The V and J genes are TRBV5-5 and TRBJ2-3, with D possibly matching TRBD1 (5 bases). V dropped 2 bases and J dropped 6 bases, with 10 bases sitting between them. Germline CDR1 is SGHKS and CDR2 is YYEKEE (reference sequence). The CDR3 sequence is 13 residues long. The CDR3 DNA sequence: TGTGCCAGCAGCTTCCAGGGTCAGGATACGCAGTATTTT. It translates to CASSFQGQDTQYF.

The rearrangement uses TRBV4-3 and TRBJ1-6; 10 bases map to TRBD1. The CDR3 runs to 18 residues. V dropped 2 bases and J dropped 7; count of bases not matched to a gene: 11. Germline values: CDR1 LGHNA, CDR2 YSLEER. The CDR3 nucleotides read TGCGCCAGCAGCCAATTCTCCCCCGGGACAGGGGTCAATTCACCCCTCCACTTT. Translating gives CASSQFSPGTGVNSPLHF.

V gene TRBV14 combines with J gene TRBJ1-6; the D gene is possibly TRBD1 (5 bases). Germline loops: CDR1 SGHDN, CDR2 FVKESK. Trimming took 1 base from V and 15 from J, leaving 16 bases between them. The CDR3 consists of 14 residues. CDR3 residues: CASSQAGAVGVLHF. CDR3 coding DNA: TGTGCCAGCAGCCAAGCCGGGGCGGTCGGGGTCCTCCACTTT. The entire variable domain, with the rest obtained from reference TRBV14 and TRBJ1-6, is as follows: EAGVTQFPSHSVIEKGQTVTLRCDPISGHDNLYWYRRVMGKEIKFLLHFVKESKQDESGMPNNRFLAERTGGTYSTLKVQPAELEDSGVYFCASSQAGAVGVLHFGNGTRLTVT.

The chain carries TRBV4-1 and TRBJ1-4; 8 bases map to TRBD1. The ends lost 6 bases at V and 4 bases at J; junction bases unmatched: 7. Germline assignment: CDR1 MGHRA and CDR2 YSYEKL. The CDR3 covers 15 residues. The chain's CDR3 is CASSPPGQVNEKLFF. As DNA, the CDR3 is TGCGCCAGCAGTCCTCCGGGACAGGTTAATGAAAAACTGTTTTTT.

The V gene is TRBV5-6, the J gene TRBJ2-6, with D possibly TRBD2 on 5 matching bases. Germline CDR1 reads SGHDT; CDR2 reads YYEEEE. V gave up 2 bases and J gave up 4 bases, with 7 bases separating them. The CDR3 is made up of 14 amino acids. CDR3 nucleotide sequence: TGTGCCAGCAGCTTTAGAGGGGGGGCCAACGTCCTGACTTTC. Residues: CASSFRGGANVLTF.

The rearrangement joins TRBV30 to TRBJ2-1; D possibly corresponds to TRBD1 (5 bases). This CDR3 contains 12 residues. Trimming pared 1 base from V and 10 bases from J, leaving 11 bases between. Germline CDR1 GTSNPN, CDR2 SVGIG (reference sequence). The chain's CDR3 is CAWSAGRWEQFF. The CDR3 DNA reads TGTGCCTGGAGTGCAGGGCGTTGGGAGCAGTTCTTC.

V usage is TRBV6-1 and J usage is TRBJ1-5, with D perhaps TRBD1 (6 bases). Looked up from germline, CDR1 is MNHNS and CDR2 is SASEGT. Trimming left V 1 base short and J 7 bases short, with 17 bases between. This CDR3 is 16 amino acids long. Here the CDR3 reads CASSEVEWQGNQPQHF. The CDR3 DNA sequence: TGTGCCAGCAGTGAAGTGGAGTGGCAGGGGAACCAGCCCCAGCATTTT.

The rearrangement joins TRBV9 to TRBJ2-3; TRBD2 might be the D (6 bases). This CDR3 contains 15 residues. Deletions cut 0 bases from V and 0 bases from J, with 8 bases between. Germline-derived CDR1 and CDR2 are SGDLS and YYNGEE. The CDR3 here is CASSVVGTSTDTQYF. In DNA form, the CDR3 reads TGTGCCAGCAGCGTAGTAGGGACTAGCACAGATACGCAGTATTTT.

The chain recombines TRBV5-1 with TRBJ2-1; D is perhaps TRBD1 (6 bases). Germline CDR1 SGHRS, CDR2 YFSETQ. The V and J ends lost 4 bases and 0 bases respectively, with 14 bases between them. This CDR3 is built from 16 residues. The CDR3 loop is CASSDGTWSSYNEQFF. Written as DNA, the CDR3 is TGCGCCAGCAGCGACGGGACATGGAGCTCCTACAATGAGCAGTTCTTC.